The 18 T cell receptor beta chains given below trace back to one sample, sequenced in a study of cytomegalovirus exposure and HLA in healthy donors (dated by TCRdb to 2016 to 2017). Library preparation was by the immunoSEQ multiplex PCR assay. For the multiplex PCR, a mixture combining 60 forward primers for TCR Vbeta segments and 13 reverse primers for TCR Jbeta segments was used. TCRdb took over this immuneACCESS table, retaining in-frame rearrangements with V and J assigned. Such tables are incomplete; in checked studies, under half of the missing clones stem from an unresolved V gene, and the remainder is unexplained. This sample gives about 130,000 clones in total; about 82% of them show up just once. Jointly, the top ten make up under 2% of the sample. The sequenced sample was PBMCs. The origin of the receptors is a female donor in good health and CMV-seropositive.

The chain employs TRBV7-9 and TRBJ2-7, with 7 nucleotides matching TRBD2. With 4 bases clipped from V and 5 bases from J, the junction kept 5 bases outside the gene matches. The CDR3 totals 13 residues. Looked up from germline, CDR1 is SEHNR and CDR2 is FQNEAQ (reference sequence). CDR3 DNA: TGTGCCAGCAGCTCCGGGGGGTTCGACGAGCAGTACTTC. The encoded protein is CASSSGGFDEQYF.

This clone was detected only a few times. The chain recombines TRBV5-6 with TRBJ1-5; 8 bases align to TRBD1. Trimming cost V 4 bases and J 1 base; bases outside gene matches: 7. Germline assignment: CDR1 SGHDT and CDR2 YYEEEE. CDR3 length equals 16 residues. CDR3 region: CASSEQGVVSNQPQHF. CDR3 coding DNA: TGTGCCAGCAGCGAACAGGGGGTGGTGAGCAATCAGCCCCAGCATTTT.

V usage is TRBV2 and J usage is TRBJ1-2, with D maybe TRBD1 (6 bases). Germline CDR1 is SNHLY and CDR2 is FYNNEI. Trimming took 7 bases from V and 7 from J, leaving 7 bases between them. This CDR3 is 10 amino acids long. The CDR3 reads CASKGGGYTF. The CDR3 DNA sequence: TGTGCCAGCAAAGGGGGTGGCTACACCTTC.

This clone was counted a single time. CDR3 sequence (DNA): TGTGCCAGCAGTGACCGTAGGGACAGGGACACCGGGGAGCTGTTTTTT. It encodes CASSDRRDRDTGELFF. The rearrangement links TRBV6-4 to TRBJ2-2; 9 nucleotides line up with TRBD1. Trimming removed 2 bases from V and 3 bases from J; junction bases left unmatched: 4. The germline V gene encodes CDR1 MRHNA and CDR2 SNTAGT. The CDR3 is 16 amino acids.

The chain employs TRBV9 and TRBJ2-7; 7 bases align to TRBD2. Looked up from germline, CDR1 is SGDLS and CDR2 is YYNGEE. V lost 3 bases to trimming and J lost 3 bases; unmatched junction nucleotides: 6. This CDR3 is 14 amino acids long. The CDR3 spells CASSGGDYRYEQYF. As DNA, the CDR3 is TGTGCCAGCAGCGGGGGGGACTACCGCTACGAGCAGTACTTC.

The J gene is TRBJ1-3, the V gene TRBV5-1; TRBD1 matches 10 bases. The CDR3 is made up of 17 amino acids. After removal of 0 bases from V and 1 base from J, the junction contained 4 bases not matched to a gene. Looked up from germline, CDR1 is SGHRS and CDR2 is YFSETQ. This CDR3 reads CASSLGQGAVSGNTIYF. Written as DNA, the CDR3 is TGCGCCAGCAGCTTGGGACAGGGGGCGGTTTCTGGAAACACCATATATTTT.

This clone was picked up one time. This chain uses TRBV2 with TRBJ2-4, with TRBD2 matching over 7 bases. J gave up 1 base and V 10 bases, and 10 bases lay outside the gene matches. The CDR3 covers 15 residues. The germline V gene has CDR1 SNHLY and CDR2 FYNNEI. CDR3 loop: CATKWGGEAKNIQYF. For the CDR3, the DNA is TGTGCCACCAAATGGGGGGGAGAGGCCAAAAACATTCAGTACTTC.

The CDR3 DNA reads as TGCAGCGTTGATAACTACAGGGGGCTGTACAATGAGCAGTTCTTC. Translation: CSVDNYRGLYNEQFF. The chain employs TRBV29-1 and TRBJ2-1; TRBD1 agrees at 9 bases. The CDR3 is made up of 15 amino acids. V was pared by 3 bases and J by 4 bases, with 7 bases of the junction left unmatched. Germline CDR1 SQVTM, CDR2 ANQGSEA.

This chain links TRBV27 with TRBJ1-2; a weak D match, TRBD1 (6 bases). There are 15 residues in the CDR3. The germline V gene encodes CDR1 MNHEY and CDR2 SMNVEV (reference sequence). The ends were cut back, 2 bases at V and 6 bases at J, with 16 bases in the middle. The CDR3 region has the DNA TGTGCCAGCAGTTTAGCAGGGGCGCGCCGTAATGGCTACACCTTC. This encodes CASSLAGARRNGYTF.

As concerns this clone: A junction end diverges from the germline sequence, so it may reflect a read error. The rearrangement joins TRBV7-9 to TRBJ1-5; D might be TRBD1 (5 bases). The CDR3 spans 12 residues. Germline values: CDR1 SEHNR, CDR2 FQNEAQ (reference sequence). The CDR3, as DNA: TGTTCCAGCAGCTCGCAGGGTCAGCCCCAGCATTTT. It encodes CSSSSQGQPQHF.

This chain links TRBV6-1 with TRBJ1-1; 10 bases are shared with TRBD1. Germline CDR1 MNHNS, CDR2 SASEGT. This CDR3 has 14 amino acids. Losses at the gene ends were 1 base for V and 10 bases for J; bases not matched to a gene: 6. CDR3 residues: CASSEVGQGMGAFF. As DNA, the CDR3 is TGTGCCAGCAGTGAAGTGGGACAGGGGATGGGAGCTTTCTTT.

CDR3 bases: TGTGCCAGCAGCTTAAGCAGGGGGCTGGACGAGCAGTACTTC. It yields the protein CASSLSRGLDEQYF. This chain joins TRBV7-6 and TRBJ2-7; 8 nucleotides align to TRBD1. Per the germline V gene, CDR1 is SGHVS and CDR2 is FNYEAQ. V dropped 2 bases and J dropped 5; count of bases not matched to a gene: 5. There are 14 residues in the CDR3.

The chain has TRBV10-3 and TRBJ2-1; the match to TRBD2 covers 7 bases. The CDR3 totals 13 residues. Germline CDR1 ENHRY, CDR2 SYGVKD. Trimming cost V 4 bases and J 8 bases; bases outside gene matches: 5. The CDR3: CAISGLAGHEQFF. CDR3 nucleotides: TGTGCCATCAGTGGACTAGCCGGTCATGAGCAGTTCTTC.

The chain carries TRBV16 and TRBJ2-3; D unclear. V lost 5 bases and J lost 2, with 8 bases in between. This CDR3 region has 13 residues. The germline CDR1 and CDR2 sequences are KGHSY and FQNENV. The DNA of the CDR3 is TGTGCCAGCAGCATTGACACCACAGATACGCAGTATTTT. This gives the protein CASSIDTTDTQYF.

This chain connects TRBV27 to TRBJ1-5, with 7 nucleotides matching TRBD1. CDR3 length equals 17 residues. CDR1 and CDR2 from the germline V gene are MNHEY and SMNVEV (reference sequence). V shed 6 bases, J shed 2 bases, and the junction held 13 bases outside the gene matches. CDR3 sequence reads: CASRAGTAHRGNQPQHF. As DNA, the CDR3 is TGTGCCAGCAGGGCCGGGACAGCCCACCGGGGCAATCAGCCCCAGCATTTT.

This chain links TRBV5-1 with TRBJ2-1; TRBD2 agrees at 9 bases. J gave up 6 bases and V 4 bases, and 8 bases lay outside the gene matches. This CDR3 has 15 residues. Germline V gives CDR1 SGHRS, CDR2 YFSETQ. The CDR3 DNA reads TGCGCCAGCAGCGGTAGCGGGAGCCCCAGCAATGAGCAGTTCTTC. Translating it yields CASSGSGSPSNEQFF.

The J gene is TRBJ1-6, the V gene TRBV18; 8 bases line up with TRBD1. The CDR3 covers 15 residues. Germline trimming cut 6 bases from V and 7 bases from J; bases unmatched to any gene: 8. CDR1 and CDR2 from the germline V gene are KGHSH and LQKENI. The CDR3 nucleotides are TGTGCCAGCTCGACTTTTGGGACAGGCAATTCACCCCTCCACTTT. Translating it yields CASSTFGTGNSPLHF.

This chain joins TRBV28 and TRBJ1-6, with D unclear. Trimming pared 5 bases from V and 6 bases from J, leaving 14 bases between. The CDR3 contains 15 residues. Germline lookup yields CDR1 MDHEN and CDR2 SYDVKM. In nucleotides, the CDR3 is TGTGCCAGCAGTGTTCCGGGTACGCGTAATTCACCCCTCCACTTT. It translates to CASSVPGTRNSPLHF.